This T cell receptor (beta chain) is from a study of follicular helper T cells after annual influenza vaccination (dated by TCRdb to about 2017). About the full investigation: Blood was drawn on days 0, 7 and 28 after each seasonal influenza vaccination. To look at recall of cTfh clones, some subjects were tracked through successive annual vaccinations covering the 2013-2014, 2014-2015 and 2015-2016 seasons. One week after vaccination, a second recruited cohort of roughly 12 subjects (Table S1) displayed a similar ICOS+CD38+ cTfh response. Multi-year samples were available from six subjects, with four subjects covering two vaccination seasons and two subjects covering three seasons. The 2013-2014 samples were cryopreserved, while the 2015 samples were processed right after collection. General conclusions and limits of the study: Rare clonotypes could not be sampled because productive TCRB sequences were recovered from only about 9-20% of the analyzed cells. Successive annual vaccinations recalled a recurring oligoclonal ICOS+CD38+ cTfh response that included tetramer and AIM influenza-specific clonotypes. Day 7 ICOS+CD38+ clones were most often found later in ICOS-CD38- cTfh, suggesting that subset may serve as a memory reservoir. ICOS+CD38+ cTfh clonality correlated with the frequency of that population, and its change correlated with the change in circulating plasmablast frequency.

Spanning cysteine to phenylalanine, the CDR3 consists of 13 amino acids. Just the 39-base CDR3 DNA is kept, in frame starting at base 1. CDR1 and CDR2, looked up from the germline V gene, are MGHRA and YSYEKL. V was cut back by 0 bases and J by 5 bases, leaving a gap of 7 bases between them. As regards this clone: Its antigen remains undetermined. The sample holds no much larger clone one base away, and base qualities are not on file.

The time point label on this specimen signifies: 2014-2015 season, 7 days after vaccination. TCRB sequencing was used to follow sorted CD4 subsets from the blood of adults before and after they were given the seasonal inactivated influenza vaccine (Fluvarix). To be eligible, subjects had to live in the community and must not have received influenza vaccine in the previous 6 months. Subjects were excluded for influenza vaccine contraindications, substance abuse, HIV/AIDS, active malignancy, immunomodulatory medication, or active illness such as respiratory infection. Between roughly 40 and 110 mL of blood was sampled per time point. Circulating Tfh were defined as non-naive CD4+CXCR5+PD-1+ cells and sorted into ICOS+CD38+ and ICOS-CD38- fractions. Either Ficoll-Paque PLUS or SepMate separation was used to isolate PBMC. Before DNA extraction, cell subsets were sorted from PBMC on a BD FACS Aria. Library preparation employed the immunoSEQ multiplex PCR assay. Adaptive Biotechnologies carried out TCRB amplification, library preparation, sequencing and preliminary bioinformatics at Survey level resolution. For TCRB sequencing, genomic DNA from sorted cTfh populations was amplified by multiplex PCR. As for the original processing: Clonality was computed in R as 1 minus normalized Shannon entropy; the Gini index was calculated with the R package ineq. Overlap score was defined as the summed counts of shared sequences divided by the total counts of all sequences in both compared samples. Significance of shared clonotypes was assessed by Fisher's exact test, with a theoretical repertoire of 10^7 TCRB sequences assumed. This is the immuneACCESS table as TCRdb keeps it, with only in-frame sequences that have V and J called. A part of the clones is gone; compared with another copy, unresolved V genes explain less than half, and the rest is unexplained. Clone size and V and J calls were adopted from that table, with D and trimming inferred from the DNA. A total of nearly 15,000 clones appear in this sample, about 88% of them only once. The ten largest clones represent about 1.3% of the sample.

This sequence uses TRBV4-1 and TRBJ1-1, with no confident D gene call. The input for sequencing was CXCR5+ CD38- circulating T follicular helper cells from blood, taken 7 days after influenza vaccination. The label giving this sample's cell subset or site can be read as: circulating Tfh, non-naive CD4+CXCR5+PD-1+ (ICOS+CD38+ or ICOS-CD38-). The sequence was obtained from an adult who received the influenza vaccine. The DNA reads TGCGCCAGCAGCCAAGACCAGTGGACTGAAGCTTTCTTT. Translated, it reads CASSQDQWTEAFF.